A single sample gave rise to the 15 T cell receptor beta chains below, sequenced in a study of blood T cell repertoires in COVID-19. Data came from immunoSEQ multiplex PCR; TCRdb stores just in-frame clones and leaves some out. The table shows about 210,000 clones, with 88% occurring only once. The sequencing input was peripheral blood. The source of these receptors is a man in his 70s with acute or convalescent COVID-19.

The V gene is TRBV7-2, the J gene TRBJ2-7, with 9 bases aligning to TRBD2. Trimming at V came to 3 bases and at J to 0 bases, leaving 12 bases not matched to a gene. This CDR3 contains 18 residues. Per the germline V gene, CDR1 is SGHTA and CDR2 is FQGNSA. As DNA, the CDR3 is TGTGCCAGCAGCTTTTGGGCTAGCGGGACCCCAGGCTCCTACGAGCAGTACTTC. Amino acids: CASSFWASGTPGSYEQYF.

This chain uses TRBV7-3 with TRBJ1-1; 7 positions agree with TRBD1. Germline V gives CDR1 SGHTA, CDR2 FQGTGA. J was trimmed by 0 bases and V by 5 bases; bases with no gene match: 12. This CDR3 comprises 17 residues. The CDR3 sequence: CASSPRAGTAMNTEAFF. CDR3 in DNA: TGTGCCAGCAGCCCCCGGGCGGGGACAGCCATGAACACTGAAGCTTTCTTT.

CDR3 nucleotide sequence: TGCGCCAGCCAACACGACGGATACTCGGGAAAACTGTTTTTT. Residues: CASQHDGYSGKLFF. The chain joins TRBV5-1 to TRBJ1-4; D is unclear. Trimming shortened V by 7 bases and J by 10 bases, and 20 bases separated the two germline ends. Germline-derived CDR1 and CDR2 are SGHRS and YFSETQ. This CDR3 has 14 residues.

The rearrangement links TRBV7-2 to TRBJ2-2; TRBD2 might be the D (6 bases). This CDR3 region has 17 residues. Germline lookup yields CDR1 SGHTA and CDR2 FQGNSA. Deletions cut 5 bases from V and 1 base from J, with 17 bases between. The DNA of the CDR3 is TGTGCCAGCAGCCTCCAACAGGCTAGCGTGAACACCGGGGAGCTGTTTTTT. It yields the protein CASSLQQASVNTGELFF.

The CDR3 DNA follows: TGTGCCAGCAGCTTTTCTGTCCCGACAGGGGCGCAGTACGAGCAGTACTTC. This translates into CASSFSVPTGAQYEQYF. This chain connects TRBV7-6 to TRBJ2-7, with 8 bases lining up with TRBD1. The CDR3 has 17 amino acids. Germline CDR1 and CDR2: SGHVS and FNYEAQ. J gave up 4 bases and V 3 bases, and 14 bases lay outside the gene matches.

The gene calls are TRBV12-5 and TRBJ2-2, with TRBD1 as a possible D gene (5 bases). CDR1 and CDR2 (germline): LGHNT, FRNRAP. The CDR3 runs to 15 residues. The germline V and J ends were trimmed by 2 bases and 1 base, with 8 bases remaining between them. The DNA of the CDR3 is TGTGCTAGTGGTTTGCCTACAGGGAACACCGGGGAGCTGTTTTTT. As protein: CASGLPTGNTGELFF.

This chain uses TRBV2 with TRBJ2-7; 7 bases align to TRBD2. V was pared by 3 bases and J by 2 bases, with 1 base of the junction left unmatched. This CDR3 region has 13 residues. From germline, CDR1 is SNHLY and CDR2 FYNNEI. CDR3 in amino acids: CASSDTSAYEQYF. The CDR3 nucleotides are TGTGCCAGCAGTGACACTAGCGCCTACGAGCAGTACTTC.

This chain joins TRBV19 and TRBJ2-1; 12 bases agree with TRBD2. CDR3 length equals 15 residues. CDR1 and CDR2 from the germline V gene are LNHDA and SQIVND (reference sequence). Losses at the gene ends were 6 bases for V and 8 bases for J; bases not matched to a gene: 8. This chain's CDR3 is CASSSGTSGLDEQFF. CDR3 in DNA: TGTGCCAGTAGCTCCGGGACTAGCGGGTTAGATGAGCAGTTCTTC.

This chain joins TRBV19 and TRBJ2-1, with a possible D match to TRBD2 (6 bases). The CDR3 covers 15 residues. Deletions cut 3 bases from V and 3 bases from J, with 12 bases between. The germline CDR1 and CDR2 sequences are LNHDA and SQIVND (reference sequence). CDR3 coding DNA: TGTGCCAGTAGTATTTCTAGCGCCCGCTACAATGAGCAGTTCTTC. Translation: CASSISSARYNEQFF. The full variable domain, its missing parts supplied by reference TRBV19 and TRBJ2-1, is DGGITQSPKYLFRKEGQNVTLSCEQNLNHDAMYWYRQDPGQGLRLIYYSQIVNDFQKGDIAEGYSVSREKKESFPLTVTSAQKNPTAFYLCASSISSARYNEQFFGPGTRLTVL.

Only one count was recorded for this clone. The V and J genes are TRBV7-6 and TRBJ1-4, with 7 bases fitting TRBD1. This CDR3 spans 16 amino acids. V lost 0 bases and J lost 5; bases outside the gene matches: 6. In germline, CDR1 is SGHVS, CDR2 FNYEAQ. The chain's CDR3 is CASSLAGTALNEKLFF. In nucleotides, the CDR3 is TGTGCCAGCAGCTTAGCCGGGACAGCTCTAAATGAAAAACTGTTTTTT.

This clone appeared once. The rearrangement uses TRBV7-9 and TRBJ2-1; maybe TRBD1 (6 bases). The V and J ends lost 5 bases and 7 bases respectively, with 9 bases between them. Germline values: CDR1 SEHNR, CDR2 FQNEAQ (reference sequence). This CDR3 has 12 residues. CDR3 sequence: CASSRRGNEQFF. The CDR3 nucleotides are TGTGCCAGCAGCCGCAGGGGTAATGAGCAGTTCTTC.

The chain recombines TRBV2 with TRBJ2-7, with a possible D match to TRBD1 (5 bases). The CDR3 has 14 amino acids. CDR1 is SNHLY, CDR2 FYNNEI, per germline. Deletions cut 7 bases from V and 5 bases from J, with 18 bases between. CDR3 coding DNA: TGTGCCAGCACCCCGATTATACAGGCAAACGAGCAGTACTTC. Protein product: CASTPIIQANEQYF.

This clone was seen only once. The chain recombines TRBV30 with TRBJ2-2; unclear D gene. The CDR3 has 14 amino acids. Germline lookup yields CDR1 GTSNPN and CDR2 SVGIG (reference sequence). V shed 0 bases and J shed 3 bases, with 8 bases lying between them. The CDR3 sequence is CAWSVSRYTGELFF. CDR3 nucleotide sequence: TGTGCCTGGAGTGTATCGCGGTACACCGGGGAGCTGTTTTTT.

This clone was observed a handful of times. This chain links TRBV18 with TRBJ2-7, with 10 nucleotides matching TRBD1. The CDR3 is made up of 15 amino acids. With V trimmed by 2 bases and J by 7 bases, 8 bases remained unmatched. Per germline, CDR1 KGHSH and CDR2 LQKENI. The CDR3 region has the DNA TGTGCCAGCTCACCAACCGGGACAGGGGTACAAGAGCAGTACTTC. Amino acids: CASSPTGTGVQEQYF.

The chain recombines TRBV7-3 with TRBJ2-5; 9 bases line up with TRBD1. Germline V gene data show CDR1 as SGHTA and CDR2 as FQGTGA. The CDR3 is 16 residues long. The J segment lost 4 bases and the V segment lost 5 bases, leaving 11 bases of the junction unmatched. CDR3 DNA: TGTGCCAGCAGCCCTGGGACAGGGATGGGACGAGAGACCCAGTACTTC. It translates to CASSPGTGMGRETQYF.